This T cell receptor beta chain was identified during a study of T cells in localized non-small cell lung cancer. Study conclusions and caveats: Turning up in adjacent lung were a median around 60 of the top 100 tumor clones. Since sequencing was restricted to only one region of the tumor, intratumor heterogeneity remains a possibility. Maximal T cell clonality occurred in uninvolved adjacent lung, with tumor ranking below it.

The assay was immunoSEQ multiplex PCR, and TCRdb's table has in-frame clones only and misses some. This repertoire shows 70,000 to 80,000 clones, around nine tenths found once; its top ten account for 20% to 25%. This CDR3 spans 14 amino acids. Germline V gene sequence: CDR1 MNHNY, CDR2 SVGAGI (reference sequence). V trimming: 6 bases; J trimming: 6 bases; junction bases outside the gene matches: 5. This clone was recorded once. The antigen remains unidentified. J is TRBJ1-4 and V is TRBV6-6, with 9 bases matching TRBD1. The sample consisted of peripheral blood, taken before any cancer treatment. The origin of this receptor is a woman aged 40-70 years with stage I squamous cell lung carcinoma. CDR3 region: CASSTGTGYEKLFF. The CDR3 nucleotides are TGTGCCAGCAGCACCGGGACAGGGTATGAAAAACTGTTTTTT.